The T cell receptor (beta chain) under discussion was sequenced for a study of response to subunit inactivated influenza vaccine. Germline V gene data show CDR1 as SGHRS and CDR2 as YFSETQ. The CDR3 sequence is 15 residues long. Trimming took 0 bases from V and 2 from J, leaving 10 bases between them. TCRdb itself ran the RT-PCR reads through MiXCR, one entry per CDR3 protein. The data contain about 540,000 distinct CDR3 sequences, around a quarter of them singletons. These sequences were also reported in another study, on T cells expressing NK-cell markers. That source notes: UMIs were included in TCR beta cDNA generated by 5'RACE template switching. The TCR beta repertoires were obtained from sorted CD3+CD56+NKG2C+, CD3+CD56+NKG2C- and CD3+CD56-NKG2C+ T cells. One of the eight sequenced donors was seronegative, whereas the other seven were HCMV-seropositive. The HCMV specificity of the expanded NKG2C+ T cell clones stayed unresolved.

The rearrangement links TRBV5-1 to TRBJ2-3; no clear D. This clonotype was sampled from a man aged 50 to 60 who received an inactivated influenza vaccine. Source: CD4+ T cells sorted from PBMCs, taken about 13 days after vaccination. Here the CDR3 DNA reads TGCGCCAGCAGCTTGGCCGGCGACTTCACAGATACGCAGTATTTT. Its protein is CASSLAGDFTDTQYF.